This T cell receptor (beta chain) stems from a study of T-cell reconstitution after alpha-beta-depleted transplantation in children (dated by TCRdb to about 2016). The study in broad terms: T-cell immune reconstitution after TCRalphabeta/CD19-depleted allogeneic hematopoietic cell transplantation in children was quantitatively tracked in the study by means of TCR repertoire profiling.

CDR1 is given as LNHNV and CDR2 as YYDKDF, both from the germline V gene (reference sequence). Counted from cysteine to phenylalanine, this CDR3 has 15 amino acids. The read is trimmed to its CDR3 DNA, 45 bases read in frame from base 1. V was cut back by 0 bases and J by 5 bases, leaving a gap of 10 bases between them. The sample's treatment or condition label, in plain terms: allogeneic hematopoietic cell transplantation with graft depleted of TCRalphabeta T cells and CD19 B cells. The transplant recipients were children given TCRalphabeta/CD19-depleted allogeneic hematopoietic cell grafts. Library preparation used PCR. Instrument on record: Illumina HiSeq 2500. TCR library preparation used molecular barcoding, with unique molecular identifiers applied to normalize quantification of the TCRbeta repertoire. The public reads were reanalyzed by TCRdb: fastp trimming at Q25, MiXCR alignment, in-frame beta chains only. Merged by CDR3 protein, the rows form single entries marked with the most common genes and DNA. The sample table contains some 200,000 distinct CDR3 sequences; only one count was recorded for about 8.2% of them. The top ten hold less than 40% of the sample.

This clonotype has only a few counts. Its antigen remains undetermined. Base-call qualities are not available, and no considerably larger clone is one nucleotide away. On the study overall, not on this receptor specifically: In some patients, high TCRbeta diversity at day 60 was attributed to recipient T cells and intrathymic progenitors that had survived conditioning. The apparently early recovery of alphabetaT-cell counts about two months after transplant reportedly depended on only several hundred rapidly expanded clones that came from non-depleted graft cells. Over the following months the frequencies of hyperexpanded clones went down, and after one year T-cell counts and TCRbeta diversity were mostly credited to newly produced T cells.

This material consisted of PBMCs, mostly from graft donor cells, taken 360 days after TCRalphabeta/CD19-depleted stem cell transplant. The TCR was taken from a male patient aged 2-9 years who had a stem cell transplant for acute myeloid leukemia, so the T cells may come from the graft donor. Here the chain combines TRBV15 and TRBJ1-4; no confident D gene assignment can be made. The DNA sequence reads TGTGCCACCAGCAGAGACGGATACAGAAATGAAAAACTGTTTTTT. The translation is CATSRDGYRNEKLFF.